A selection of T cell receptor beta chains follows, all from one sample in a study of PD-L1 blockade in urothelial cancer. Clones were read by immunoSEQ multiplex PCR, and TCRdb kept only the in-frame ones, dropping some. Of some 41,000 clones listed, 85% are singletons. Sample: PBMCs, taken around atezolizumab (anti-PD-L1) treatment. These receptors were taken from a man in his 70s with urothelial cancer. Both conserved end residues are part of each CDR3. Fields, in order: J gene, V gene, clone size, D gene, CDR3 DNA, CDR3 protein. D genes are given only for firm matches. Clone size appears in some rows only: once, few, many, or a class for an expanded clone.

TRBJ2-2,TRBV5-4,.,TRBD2,TGTGCCAGCAGCAAGGGGGGACTAGCGGGAAACACCGGGGAGCTGTTTTTT,CASSKGGLAGNTGELFF
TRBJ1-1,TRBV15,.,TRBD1,TGTGCCACCAGCAACGACAGGGAGACTGAAGCTTTCTTT,CATSNDRETEAFF
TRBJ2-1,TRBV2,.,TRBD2,TGTGCCAGCAGTGGTCTCGGACTAGCGGGAGGGCCGGGGGAGCAGTTCTTC,CASSGLGLAGGPGEQFF
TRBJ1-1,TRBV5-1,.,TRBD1,TGCGCCAGCAGCTTGGAGGGGGCGCACACTGAAGCTTTCTTT,CASSLEGAHTEAFF
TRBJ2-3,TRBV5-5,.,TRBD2,TGTGCCAGCAGCTTGGAGGACGGGAGGGCAGATACGCAGTATTTT,CASSLEDGRADTQYF
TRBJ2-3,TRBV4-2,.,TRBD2,TGTGCCAGCAGCCCGGGACTAGCGGGAGGGACAGATACGCAGTATTTT,CASSPGLAGGTDTQYF
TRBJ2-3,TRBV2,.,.,TGTGCCAGCAGTGCGCAATCGGCAGATACGCAGTATTTT,CASSAQSADTQYF
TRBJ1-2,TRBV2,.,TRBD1,TGTGCCAGCAGGGGACAGGCCCCCGAGAACTATGGCTACACCTTC,CASRGQAPENYGYTF
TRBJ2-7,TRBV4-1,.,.,TGCGCCAGCAGCTACCTCCTCGGACAGTCCGTCCCCTACGAGCAGTACTTC,CASSYLLGQSVPYEQYF
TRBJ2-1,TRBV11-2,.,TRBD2,TGTGCCAGCAGCTTAGCACTAGCGGGATCTGGGGAGCAGTTCTTC,CASSLALAGSGEQFF
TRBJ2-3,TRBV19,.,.,TGTGCCAGTAGTATTAGCGGTACGCAGTATTTT,CASSISGTQYF
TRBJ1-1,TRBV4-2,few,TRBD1,TGTGCCAGCAGCCAAGGGGTGGACAGGGCGAGGGCTGAAGCTTTCTTT,CASSQGVDRARAEAFF
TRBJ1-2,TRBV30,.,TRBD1,TGTGCCTGGAAGAACAGGGGCGCCGCTGGCTACACCTTC,CAWKNRGAAGYTF
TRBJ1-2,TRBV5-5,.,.,TGTGCCAGCAGCTTAAATGAGGGCTTCGGTGGCTACACCTTC,CASSLNEGFGGYTF
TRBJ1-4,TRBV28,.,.,TGTGCCAGCAGTTCGAGTTCCAACAGGGCGACTAATGAAAAACTGTTTTTT,CASSSSSNRATNEKLFF
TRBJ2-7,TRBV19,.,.,TGTGCCAGTAGTATAGGGAATAGTCACTACGAGCAGCACTTC,CASSIGNSHYEQHF
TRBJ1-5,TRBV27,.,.,TGTGCCAGTGCTCCTGACAGGCCCAATCAGCCCCAGCATTTT,CASAPDRPNQPQHF
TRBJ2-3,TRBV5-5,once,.,TGTGCCAGCAGTTGGAACAGGGTCGCAGATACGCAGTATTTT,CASSWNRVADTQYF
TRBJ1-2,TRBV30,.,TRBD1,TGTGCCTGGAGTGTACAGGGGAGGACTAACTATGGCTACACCTTC,CAWSVQGRTNYGYTF
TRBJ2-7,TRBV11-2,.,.,TGTGCCAGCAGCTTAGATCGTGTCAGTTCCTACGAGCAGTACTTC,CASSLDRVSSYEQYF
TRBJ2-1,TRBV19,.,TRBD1,TGTGCCAGTAGTAGACAGGGTACCGGGGCCAATGAGCAGTTCTTC,CASSRQGTGANEQFF
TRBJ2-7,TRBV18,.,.,TGTGCCAGCTCACCAAGGTCTGGGAGTCCTGCATACGAGCAGTACTTC,CASSPRSGSPAYEQYF
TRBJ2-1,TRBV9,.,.,TGTGCCAGCAGCGCAAGAAACAATCTGCGGGGCAATGAGCAGTTCTTC,CASSARNNLRGNEQFF
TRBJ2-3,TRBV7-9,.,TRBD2,TGTGCCAGCACCTTATCTAGCGGAACCACAGATACGCAGTATTTT,CASTLSSGTTDTQYF